Presented here are 8 T cell receptor beta chains from one specimen sequenced in a study of graft-versus-host responses after intestinal transplantation. The antigens for these receptors are not known. TCRdb's copy holds only in-frame clones and misses some; the assay was immunoSEQ multiplex PCR. The table lists fewer than 95,000 clones, approximately 94% of them singletons. The source material was unstimulated CD4+ T cells sorted from spleen or lymph node cells, sampled before transplant. Receptor source: a human donor who was the organ donor for an intestinal transplant.

The chain is built from TRBV27 and TRBJ2-7; TRBD1 aligns across 7 bases. The CDR3 has 12 amino acids. Losses at the gene ends were 3 bases for V and 4 bases for J; bases not matched to a gene: 0. Germline lookup yields CDR1 MNHEY and CDR2 SMNVEV (reference sequence). In DNA, the CDR3 is TGTGCCAGCAGTTTGACAGGGTACGAGCAGTACTTC. Encoded protein: CASSLTGYEQYF.

This chain links TRBV6-5 with TRBJ2-2; D is ambiguous. The CDR3 extends over 13 amino acids. V was clipped by 3 bases and J by 4 bases, with 6 bases between them. Germline lookup yields CDR1 MNHEY and CDR2 SVGAGI. CDR3 nucleotides: TGTGCCAGCAGTTATTCACTCACCGGGGAGCTGTTTTTT. Protein: CASSYSLTGELFF.

This rearrangement joins TRBV7-9 to TRBJ1-1, with 11 bases identical to TRBD1. Per germline, CDR1 SEHNR and CDR2 FQNEAQ (reference sequence). The CDR3 is 17 residues long. Trimming removed 5 bases from V and 4 bases from J; junction bases left unmatched: 12. CDR3 in amino acids: CASSENLRDRGTTEAFF. CDR3 nucleotide sequence: TGTGCCAGCAGCGAAAACCTCCGGGACAGGGGGACCACTGAAGCTTTCTTT. The whole variable domain, remainder taken from reference TRBV7-9 and TRBJ1-1, is DTGVSQNPRHKITKRGQNVTFRCDPISEHNRLYWYRQTLGQGPEFLTYFQNEAQLEKSRLLSDRFSAERPKGSFSTLEIQRTEQGDSAMYLCASSENLRDRGTTEAFFGQGTRLTVV.

The chain is built from TRBV6-7 and TRBJ2-7; unclear D gene. TRBV6-7 is assigned to the ORF class and has an uncertain function. V was pared by 0 bases and J by 4 bases, with 16 bases between. The CDR3 loop spans 16 amino acids. The chain's CDR3 is CASSYSGQPMWYEQYF. As DNA, the CDR3 is TGTGCCAGCAGTTACTCGGGCCAACCCATGTGGTACGAGCAGTACTTC.

This clone was counted only a few times. The chain has TRBV5-4 and TRBJ1-2; 9 positions agree with TRBD1. Trimming removed 3 bases from V and 7 bases from J; junction bases left unmatched: 1. Germline assignment: CDR1 SGHNT and CDR2 YYREEE (reference sequence). The CDR3 has 12 residues. CDR3: CASSSDRGGYTF. Here the CDR3 DNA reads TGTGCCAGCAGCTCGGACAGGGGTGGCTACACCTTC.

The rearrangement joins TRBV5-4 to TRBJ2-6; D is ambiguous. Germline CDR1 SGHNT, CDR2 YYREEE (reference sequence). The V gene lost 3 bases and the J gene lost 2 bases, with 3 bases spanning the gap. The CDR3 contains 13 residues. CDR3 region: CASSYPGANVLTF. The CDR3 DNA is TGTGCCAGCAGCTACCCTGGGGCCAACGTCCTGACTTTC.

This clone has a single count. The gene calls are TRBV7-2 and TRBJ2-1, with 10 bases lining up with TRBD2. Germline V gene sequence: CDR1 SGHTA, CDR2 FQGNSA. The length of the CDR3 is 16 residues. J gave up 5 bases and V 7 bases, and 11 bases lay outside the gene matches. The CDR3 region has the DNA TGTGCCAGCATCCTAACCGGGACTAGCGCTAACAATGAGCAGTTCTTC. This encodes CASILTGTSANNEQFF.

The V call is TRBV19, the J call TRBJ2-7; 10 nucleotides match TRBD1. The V gene's germline CDR1 is LNHDA and CDR2 SQIVND (reference sequence). The CDR3 spans 17 residues. Trimming at V came to 6 bases and at J to 4 bases, leaving 15 bases not matched to a gene. CDR3 residues: CASSKDSRDRGVYEQYF. The CDR3 nucleotides are TGTGCCAGTAGCAAGGATTCCCGGGACAGGGGTGTTTACGAGCAGTACTTC.